This T cell receptor beta chain was sequenced during a study of T-cell reconstitution after alpha-beta-depleted transplantation in children. Using unique molecular identifiers, the investigators prepared the TCRbeta library. TCRdb re-called the PCR reads with MiXCR, one entry per CDR3 protein. The sample records approximately 390,000 distinct CDR3 sequences, about a tenth being singletons. The CDR3 contains 13 residues. The germline CDR1 and CDR2 sequences are SGHRS and YFSETQ. V was clipped by 2 bases and J by 8 bases; unmatched bases: 3. This clonotype was recorded at least ten times. Material: PBMCs from the stem cell graft donor, obtained from the stem cell graft. The sequence was obtained from a human donor who donated a stem cell graft to a child with acute myeloid leukemia. The chain employs TRBV5-1 and TRBJ1-2, with 10 bases fitting TRBD1. The CDR3 spells CASSFGQGGGYTF. DNA of the CDR3: TGCGCCAGCAGCTTCGGACAGGGGGGCGGCTACACCTTC. Based on the CDR3 plus reference TRBV5-1 and TRBJ1-2, the full variable domain is KAGVTQTPRYLIKTRGQQVTLSCSPISGHRSVSWYQQTPGQGLQFLFEYFSETQRNKGNFPGRFSGRQFSNSRSEMNVSTLELGDSALYLCASSFGQGGGYTFGSGTRLTVV.